This TCR beta chain was captured in a study of yellow fever vaccine responses in identical twins. Findings and caveats of the study: Reportedly, twins showed a vaccine T cell response that looked partly convergent and partly personalized.

Worth noting for this clonotype: What it recognizes is unknown.

The V end was cut by 6 bases, the J end by 9 bases, with 21 bases between. The CDR3 consists of 15 residues. TCRdb re-called the RT-PCR reads through MiXCR, storing one row per CDR3 protein. This table holds approximately 20,000 distinct CDR3 sequences, approximately 70% found once. This receptor was taken from a woman younger than 35 who received the yellow fever vaccine. Sample: T cells from blood (PBMCs), unsorted or a sorted subset (not recorded which), taken before or after yellow fever vaccination (not recorded which). The J gene is TRBJ1-5, the V gene TRBV12-3 or TRBV12-4; D possibly corresponds to TRBD1 (5 bases). CDR3 sequence (DNA): TGTGCCAGCAGCCTAAGCCGGGACTCCGGGTCGCCCCAGCATTTT. It specifies CASSLSRDSGSPQHF.